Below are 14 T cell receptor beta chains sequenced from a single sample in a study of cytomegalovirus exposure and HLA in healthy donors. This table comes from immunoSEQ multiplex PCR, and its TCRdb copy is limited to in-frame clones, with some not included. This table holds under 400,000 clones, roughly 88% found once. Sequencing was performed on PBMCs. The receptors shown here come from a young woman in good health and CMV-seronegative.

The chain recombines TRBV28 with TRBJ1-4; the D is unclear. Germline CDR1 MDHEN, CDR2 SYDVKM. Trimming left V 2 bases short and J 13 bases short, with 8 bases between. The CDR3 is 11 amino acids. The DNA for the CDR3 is TGTGCCAGCAGTTTAGGTCTAAGACTGTTTTTT. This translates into CASSLGLRLFF.

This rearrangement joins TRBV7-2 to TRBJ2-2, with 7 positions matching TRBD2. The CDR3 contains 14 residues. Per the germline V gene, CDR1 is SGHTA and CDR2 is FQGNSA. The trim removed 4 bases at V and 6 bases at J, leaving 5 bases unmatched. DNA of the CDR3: TGTGCCAGCAGCTACGGGGGGAGCCCCGGGGAGCTGTTTTTT. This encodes CASSYGGSPGELFF.

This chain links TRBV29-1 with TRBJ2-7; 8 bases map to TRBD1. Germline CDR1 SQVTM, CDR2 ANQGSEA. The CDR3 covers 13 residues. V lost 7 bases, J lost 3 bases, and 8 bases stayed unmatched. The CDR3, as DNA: TGCAGCGGCGCCGCAGGGGGCGGCTACGAGCAGTACTTC. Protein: CSGAAGGGYEQYF.

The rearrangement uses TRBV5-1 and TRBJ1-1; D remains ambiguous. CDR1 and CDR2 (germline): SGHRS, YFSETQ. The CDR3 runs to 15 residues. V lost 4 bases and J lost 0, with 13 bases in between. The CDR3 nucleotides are TGCGCCAGCAGCCTATATACAGAAATGAACACTGAAGCTTTCTTT. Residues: CASSLYTEMNTEAFF.

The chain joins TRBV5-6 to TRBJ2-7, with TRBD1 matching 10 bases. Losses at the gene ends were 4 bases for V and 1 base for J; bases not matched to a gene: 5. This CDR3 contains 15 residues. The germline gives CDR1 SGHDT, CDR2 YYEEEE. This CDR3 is CASSRTGGRSYEQYF. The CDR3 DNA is TGTGCCAGCAGCCGGACAGGGGGAAGATCCTACGAGCAGTACTTC.

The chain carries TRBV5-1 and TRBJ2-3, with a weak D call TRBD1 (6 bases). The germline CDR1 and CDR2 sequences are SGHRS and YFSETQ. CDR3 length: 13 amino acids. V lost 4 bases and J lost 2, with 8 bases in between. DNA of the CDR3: TGCGCCAGCAGCCAGGGGTCCACAGATACGCAGTATTTT. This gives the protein CASSQGSTDTQYF.

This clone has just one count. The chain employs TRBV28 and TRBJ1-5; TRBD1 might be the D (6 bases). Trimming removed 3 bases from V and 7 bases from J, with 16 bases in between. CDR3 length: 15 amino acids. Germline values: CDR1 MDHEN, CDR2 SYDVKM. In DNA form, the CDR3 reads TGTGCCAGCAGTTTGGGGGGGGCCCTAATCCAGCCCCAGCATTTT. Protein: CASSLGGALIQPQHF.

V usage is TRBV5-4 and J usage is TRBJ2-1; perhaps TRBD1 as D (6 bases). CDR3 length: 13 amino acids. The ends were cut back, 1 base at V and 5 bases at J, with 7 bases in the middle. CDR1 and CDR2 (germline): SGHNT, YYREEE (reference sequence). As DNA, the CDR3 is TGTGCCAGCAGCTTGAGACAGGACAATGAGCAGTTCTTC. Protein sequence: CASSLRQDNEQFF.

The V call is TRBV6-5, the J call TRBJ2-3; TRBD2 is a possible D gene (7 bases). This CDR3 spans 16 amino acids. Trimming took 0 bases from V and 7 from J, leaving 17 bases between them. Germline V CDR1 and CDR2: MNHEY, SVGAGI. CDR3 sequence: CASSYSRGGLSNTQYF. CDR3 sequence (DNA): TGTGCCAGCAGTTACTCGAGGGGGGGCCTATCGAATACGCAGTATTTT.

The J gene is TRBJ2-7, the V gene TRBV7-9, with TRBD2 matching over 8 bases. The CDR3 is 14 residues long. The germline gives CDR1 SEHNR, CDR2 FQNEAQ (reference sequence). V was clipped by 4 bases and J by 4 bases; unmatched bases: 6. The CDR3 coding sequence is TGTGCCAGCAGCTCTGGGCTAGCGGGTTACGAGCAGTACTTC. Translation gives CASSSGLAGYEQYF. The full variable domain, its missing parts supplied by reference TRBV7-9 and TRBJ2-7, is DTGVSQNPRHKITKRGQNVTFRCDPISEHNRLYWYRQTLGQGPEFLTYFQNEAQLEKSRLLSDRFSAERPKGSFSTLEIQRTEQGDSAMYLCASSSGLAGYEQYFGPGTRLTVT.

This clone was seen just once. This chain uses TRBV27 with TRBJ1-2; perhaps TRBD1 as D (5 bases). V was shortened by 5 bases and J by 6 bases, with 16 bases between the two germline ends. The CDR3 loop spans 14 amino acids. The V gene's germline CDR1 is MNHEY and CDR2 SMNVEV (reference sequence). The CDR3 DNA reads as TGTGCCAGCAGTCTCACCTCGGGGGGGGATGGCTACACCTTC. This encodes CASSLTSGGDGYTF.

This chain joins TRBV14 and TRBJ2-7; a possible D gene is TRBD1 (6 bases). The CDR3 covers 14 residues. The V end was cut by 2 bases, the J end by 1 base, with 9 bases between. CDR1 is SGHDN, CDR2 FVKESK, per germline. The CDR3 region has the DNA TGTGCCAGCAGCCAAAGACAGGCGTCCTACGAGCAGTACTTC. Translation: CASSQRQASYEQYF.

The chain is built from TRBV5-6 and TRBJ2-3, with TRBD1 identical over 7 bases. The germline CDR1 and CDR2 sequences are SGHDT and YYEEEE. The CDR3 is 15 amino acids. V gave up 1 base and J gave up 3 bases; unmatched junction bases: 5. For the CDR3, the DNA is TGTGCCAGCAGCTTGACGTACAGGGGTACAGATACGCAGTATTTT. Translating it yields CASSLTYRGTDTQYF.

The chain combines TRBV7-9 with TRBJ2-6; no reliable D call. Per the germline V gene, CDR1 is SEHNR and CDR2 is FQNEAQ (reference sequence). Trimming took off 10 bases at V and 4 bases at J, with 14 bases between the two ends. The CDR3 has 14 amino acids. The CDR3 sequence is CAILPGGGANVLTF. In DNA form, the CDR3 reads TGTGCCATCCTGCCGGGTGGCGGGGCCAACGTCCTGACTTTC.